These 29 T cell receptor beta chains originate from one sample sequenced in a study of cytomegalovirus exposure and HLA in healthy donors. Using immunoSEQ multiplex PCR, the repertoire was profiled, and TCRdb retains in-frame clones only, with some absent. The sample includes 250,000 to 350,000 clones, 75% to 90% of them seen just once. The specimen was PBMCs. These receptors all come from a woman in her twenties or thirties in good health and CMV-seropositive.

V is TRBV30 and J is TRBJ2-3; no firm D call. The CDR3 covers 12 residues. V was clipped by 0 bases and J by 4 bases, with 5 bases between them. Germline CDR1 is GTSNPN and CDR2 is SVGIG (reference sequence). DNA for the CDR3: TGTGCCTGGAGTGTACGCTCAGATACGCAGTATTTT. Protein sequence: CAWSVRSDTQYF.

The chain couples TRBV5-6 to TRBJ2-3; D not resolved. Germline V lookup: CDR1 SGHDT, CDR2 YYEEEE. The CDR3 consists of 15 residues. V dropped 4 bases and J dropped 4 bases, with 16 bases sitting between them. The CDR3 DNA reads as TGTGCCAGCAGCCCGCCGGGTCTGAGACCAGATACGCAGTATTTT. Its translation is CASSPPGLRPDTQYF.

V gene TRBV6-1 combines with J gene TRBJ1-1, with a tentative D call TRBD1 (5 bases). CDR1 is MNHNS, CDR2 SASEGT, per germline. CDR3 length: 14 residues. V was trimmed by 7 bases and J by 4 bases, leaving 16 bases between them. The CDR3 nucleotides read TGTGCCAGCACCCTTACGAGCGGGGGCACTGAAGCTTTCTTT. Its protein product is CASTLTSGGTEAFF.

The genes are TRBV6-1 and TRBJ1-5; D not resolved. Germline V gene data show CDR1 as MNHNS and CDR2 as SASEGT. Deletions cut 6 bases from V and 0 bases from J, with 9 bases between. The CDR3 totals 14 residues. The CDR3 region is CASSNTHSNQPQHF. For the CDR3, the DNA is TGTGCCAGCAGCAACACTCATAGCAATCAGCCCCAGCATTTT.

V is TRBV28 and J is TRBJ1-1; no firm D call. Trimming took 5 bases from V and 2 from J, leaving 9 bases between them. Germline CDR1 and CDR2: MDHEN and SYDVKM. The CDR3 spans 13 residues. CDR3 in DNA: TGTGCCAGCAGTCGGACGGTAAACACTGAAGCTTTCTTT. Its translation is CASSRTVNTEAFF.

Only one count was recorded for this clone. This chain connects TRBV7-8 to TRBJ1-2; D remains ambiguous. The CDR3 has 17 residues. Germline V CDR1 and CDR2: SGHVS, FQNEAQ. Between the trimmed V and J ends, which lost 1 base and 4 bases, there was a span of 19 bases. The chain's CDR3 is CASSLGFGGLNAYGYTF. CDR3 DNA: TGTGCCAGCAGCTTAGGATTTGGTGGGCTCAACGCCTATGGCTACACCTTC.

The chain employs TRBV28 and TRBJ2-5; TRBD2 aligns across 9 bases. V lost 2 bases, J lost 4 bases, and 5 bases stayed unmatched. CDR1 and CDR2 from the germline V gene are MDHEN and SYDVKM. The CDR3 is made up of 15 amino acids. DNA of the CDR3: TGTGCCAGCAGTTTAGCGGGAGGGCCAAGAGAGACCCAGTACTTC. Its translation: CASSLAGGPRETQYF. The full variable domain, with the rest looked up from reference TRBV28 and TRBJ2-5, is DVKVTQSSRYLVKRTGEKVFLECVQDMDHENMFWYRQDPGLGLRLIYFSYDVKMKEKGDIPEGYSVSREKKERFSLILESASTNQTSMYLCASSLAGGPRETQYFGPGTRLLVL.

This clone has a handful of counts. This rearrangement joins TRBV6-5 to TRBJ2-7, with D perhaps matching TRBD1 or TRBD2 (5 bases each). The ends were cut back, 4 bases at V and 5 bases at J, with 18 bases in the middle. The CDR3 is 15 residues long. Germline-derived CDR1 and CDR2 are MNHEY and SVGAGI. CDR3 amino acids: CASSSRRGEIHEQYF. The CDR3 DNA sequence: TGTGCCAGCAGTTCACGACGAGGGGAGATCCACGAGCAGTACTTC.

The chain carries TRBV19 and TRBJ2-7; TRBD2 aligns across 7 bases. CDR1 is LNHDA and CDR2 is SQIVND in the germline V gene (reference sequence). The CDR3 length is 14 residues. Unmatched junction bases numbered 12, after V lost 9 bases and J lost 4 bases. DNA for the CDR3: TGTGCCAGCAAGAGCGGCGGGAGTGCTTACGAGCAGTACTTC. It is translated as CASKSGGSAYEQYF.

J is TRBJ1-1 and V is TRBV27; 8 bases are a match to TRBD1. There are 14 residues in the CDR3. After removal of 5 bases from V and 5 bases from J, the junction contained 7 bases not matched to a gene. Germline-derived CDR1 and CDR2 are MNHEY and SMNVEV (reference sequence). CDR3 DNA: TGTGCCAGCAGTCCTCACAGGGGGAGGACTGAAGCTTTCTTT. This codes for CASSPHRGRTEAFF.

This clone was seen a few times. This sequence joins TRBV28 and TRBJ1-5; D uncertain. Germline V lookup: CDR1 MDHEN, CDR2 SYDVKM. Trimming shortened V by 8 bases and J by 7 bases, and 9 bases separated the two germline ends. This CDR3 spans 11 amino acids. CDR3 sequence reads: CASSQGQPQHF. CDR3 in DNA: TGTGCCAGCTCTCAAGGGCAGCCCCAGCATTTT.

The chain has TRBV5-1 and TRBJ2-3, with 10 bases fitting TRBD2. Germline V gives CDR1 SGHRS, CDR2 YFSETQ. V shed 0 bases and J 1 base; nucleotides not matched to a gene: 2. This CDR3 spans 16 amino acids. CDR3 region: CASSLELAGGTDTQYF. The CDR3 region has the DNA TGCGCCAGCAGCTTGGAGCTAGCGGGGGGCACAGATACGCAGTATTTT.

The chain recombines TRBV7-2 with TRBJ2-3, with 8 bases that match TRBD2. V shed 5 bases and J 4 bases; nucleotides not matched to a gene: 8. CDR3 length equals 15 residues. Germline CDR1 and CDR2: SGHTA and FQGNSA. CDR3 bases: TGTGCCAGCAGCCTTGCTAGCGGGCGGCCAGATACGCAGTATTTT. It yields the protein CASSLASGRPDTQYF.

This clone has only a few counts. CDR3 sequence: CASSIGTITDTQYF. The CDR3 DNA reads as TGTGCCAGTAGTATAGGGACCATCACAGATACGCAGTATTTT. The genes are TRBV19 and TRBJ2-3; unclear D gene. The germline V gene has CDR1 LNHDA and CDR2 SQIVND (reference sequence). Between the trimmed V and J ends, which lost 1 base and 2 bases, there was a span of 7 bases. This CDR3 has 14 residues.

This chain connects TRBV29-1 to TRBJ2-7; D gene uncertain. The CDR3 is 16 residues long. Germline V gene data show CDR1 as SQVTM and CDR2 as ANQGSEA. Trimming stripped 4 bases from V and 3 bases from J, with 22 bases between. The CDR3: CSVAEKILSLYYEQYF. The CDR3, as DNA: TGCAGCGTTGCGGAAAAGATATTATCCCTCTACTACGAGCAGTACTTC.

This clone was detected once. The chain couples TRBV5-1 to TRBJ1-3; possible D gene TRBD1, 6 bases. Per germline, CDR1 SGHRS and CDR2 YFSETQ. The CDR3 runs 15 residues. The V end lost 4 bases, the J end lost 4 bases, and 15 bases lay between the germline ends. The chain's CDR3 is CASSANREIGNTIYF. The CDR3 region has the DNA TGCGCCAGCAGCGCAAACAGGGAAATAGGAAACACCATATATTTT.

This chain joins TRBV4-2 and TRBJ2-5, with a possible D match to TRBD1 (7 bases). The germline V and J ends were trimmed by 0 bases and 2 bases, with 10 bases remaining between them. The CDR3 spans 15 residues. Germline-derived CDR1 and CDR2 are LGHNA and YNFKEQ. The CDR3 nucleotides are TGTGCCAGCAGCCAAGAGGAGGGACAGCAAGAGACCCAGTACTTC. This gives the protein CASSQEEGQQETQYF.

The chain recombines TRBV7-2 with TRBJ1-2; 7 bases line up with TRBD1. The trim removed 7 bases at V and 0 bases at J, leaving 5 bases unmatched. The CDR3 is made up of 14 amino acids. Germline V lookup: CDR1 SGHTA, CDR2 FQGNSA. The CDR3 loop reads CASTRGQANYGYTF. The CDR3 bases are TGTGCCAGCACCCGAGGACAGGCTAACTATGGCTACACCTTC.

This chain uses TRBV9 with TRBJ2-3; TRBD2 matches at 9 bases. CDR3 size: 15 residues. V lost 4 bases and J lost 1; bases outside the gene matches: 4. Per germline, CDR1 SGDLS and CDR2 YYNGEE. The CDR3 protein is CASSTRTSGTDTQYF. CDR3 coding DNA: TGTGCCAGCAGCACGCGGACTAGCGGCACAGATACGCAGTATTTT.

J is TRBJ2-2 and V is TRBV5-1; D remains ambiguous. In germline, CDR1 is SGHRS, CDR2 YFSETQ. The CDR3 has 15 residues. Trimming removed 4 bases from V and 1 base from J, with 11 bases in between. The CDR3 nucleotides read TGCGCCAGCAGCACCGGGTCTCAGAACACCGGGGAGCTGTTTTTT. Amino acid sequence: CASSTGSQNTGELFF.

The chain combines TRBV28 with TRBJ2-7, with no clear D. Looked up from germline, CDR1 is MDHEN and CDR2 is SYDVKM. CDR3 length: 13 amino acids. The V gene lost 5 bases and the J gene lost 5 bases, with 13 bases spanning the gap. CDR3 residues: CASSETELHEQYF. DNA of the CDR3: TGTGCCAGCAGTGAAACAGAGTTACACGAGCAGTACTTC.

This chain joins TRBV7-8 and TRBJ2-3; D ambiguous. CDR1 and CDR2 (germline): SGHVS, FQNEAQ. V dropped 7 bases and J dropped 2 bases, with 25 bases sitting between them. There are 18 residues in the CDR3. For the CDR3, the DNA is TGTGCCAGCACCCACGTCTGGATTGCGCGGTCCTACACAGATACGCAGTATTTT. Translated: CASTHVWIARSYTDTQYF.

The V gene is TRBV7-6, the J gene TRBJ2-1; 9 nucleotides match TRBD1. With 3 bases clipped from V and 0 bases from J, the junction kept 15 bases outside the gene matches. CDR3 size: 20 residues. The germline V gene encodes CDR1 SGHVS and CDR2 FNYEAQ. CDR3 nucleotides: TGTGCCAGCAGCTTGACAGGGGGGGTATGGGGGCCCCACTCCTACAATGAGCAGTTCTTC. Translation gives CASSLTGGVWGPHSYNEQFF.

On this clone itself: The sample has other DNA sequences that encode this CDR3 too. This chain connects TRBV30 to TRBJ1-1, with TRBD1 as a possible D gene (6 bases). From germline, CDR1 is GTSNPN and CDR2 SVGIG (reference sequence). V gave up 3 bases and J gave up 0 bases, with 8 bases separating them. This CDR3 comprises 13 residues. As DNA, the CDR3 is TGTGCCTGGAGAACAGGGATGAACACTGAAGCTTTCTTT. Residues: CAWRTGMNTEAFF.

The CDR3 nucleotides are TGCAGCGTCCGGACAGGAACAGATACGCAGTATTTT. As protein: CSVRTGTDTQYF. This chain connects TRBV29-1 to TRBJ2-3, with 7 bases that match TRBD1. The CDR3 spans 12 residues. Looked up from germline, CDR1 is SQVTM and CDR2 is ANQGSEA. Unmatched junction bases numbered 3, after V lost 6 bases and J lost 3 bases.

V and J are TRBV30 and TRBJ2-7; possibly TRBD2 for D (5 bases). In germline, CDR1 is GTSNPN, CDR2 SVGIG (reference sequence). V lost 6 bases, J lost 1 base, and 7 bases lay in between. The CDR3 has 11 residues. CDR3 bases: TGTGCCTGCGGGGTATCCTACGAGCAGTACTTC. Translated: CACGVSYEQYF.

This sequence joins TRBV10-2 and TRBJ2-7; 8 bases line up with TRBD2. This CDR3 comprises 13 residues. Germline V gene lookup returns CDR1 WSHSY and CDR2 SAAADI. The V and J ends lost 8 bases and 1 base, in that order; junction bases with no gene match: 4. The CDR3 DNA is TGCGCCAGCGGTAGCGGGGCGTCCTACGAGCAGTACTTC. Protein product: CASGSGASYEQYF.

The V and J genes are TRBV4-3 and TRBJ2-7; D call uncertain. Germline loops: CDR1 LGHNA, CDR2 YSLEER. The ends were cut back, 1 base at V and 1 base at J, with 11 bases in the middle. The CDR3 is 15 amino acids. The CDR3 sequence: CASSQGRGFSYEQYF. CDR3 coding DNA: TGCGCCAGCAGCCAAGGGAGAGGTTTTTCCTACGAGCAGTACTTC.

In nucleotides, the CDR3 is TGTGCCAGCAACCGACAGGGGCGAGAGACCCAGTACTTC. This codes for CASNRQGRETQYF. The chain links TRBV6-1 to TRBJ2-5; 8 bases line up with TRBD1. V was clipped by 7 bases and J by 4 bases; unmatched bases: 5. The germline CDR1 and CDR2 sequences are MNHNS and SASEGT. This CDR3 comprises 13 residues.